Listed here are 22 T cell receptor beta chains from one sample, sequenced in a study of molecular identifiers for immune sequencing clone quantification. One entry per CDR3 protein, called by TCRdb with MiXCR from the PCR reads. The table includes roughly 630,000 distinct CDR3 sequences, 25% detected once. The source material was naive CD8+ T cells from blood, with Jurkat cell RNA spiked in. Specified subset: FACS-sorted CD8+CD4-CCR7+CD45RA+ naive T cells. The receptor source for this set is a human donor in good health. Some libraries in this study had Jurkat cell RNA spiked in.

Many counts were recorded for this clonotype. The genes are TRBV2 and TRBJ2-3; 13 bases agree with TRBD2. The CDR3 sequence is 16 residues long. Germline trimming cut 3 bases from V and 3 bases from J; bases unmatched to any gene: 3. CDR1 is SNHLY and CDR2 is FYNNEI in the germline V gene. CDR3 sequence (DNA): TGTGCCAGCAGTGATGGGACTAGCGGGGCGACAGATACGCAGTATTTT. Protein product: CASSDGTSGATDTQYF. The variable domain in full, with the rest retrieved from reference TRBV2 and TRBJ2-3, is EPEVTQTPSHQVTQMGQEVILRCVPISNHLYFYWYRQILGQKVEFLVSFYNNEISEKSEIFDDQFSVERPDGSNFTLKIRSTKLEDSAMYFCASSDGTSGATDTQYFGPGTRLTVL.

The chain carries TRBV13 and TRBJ2-3; 7 positions agree with TRBD2. The trim removed 5 bases at V and 0 bases at J, leaving 11 bases unmatched. Looked up from germline, CDR1 is PRHDT and CDR2 is FYEKMQ (reference sequence). The CDR3 is 17 residues long. The CDR3 DNA is TGTGCCAGCAGCCCCCCCGCAGGTAGCGGGAGCACAGATACGCAGTATTTT. Amino acid sequence: CASSPPAGSGSTDTQYF.

This clonotype was detected many times. V is TRBV24-1 and J is TRBJ2-1; tentatively, D is TRBD1 (6 bases). Germline CDR1 reads KGHDR; CDR2 reads SFDVKD. Trimming removed 1 base from V and 7 bases from J, with 7 bases in between. The CDR3 is 13 residues long. The CDR3 sequence: CATSDFTGNEQFF. In DNA, the CDR3 is TGTGCCACCAGTGATTTCACAGGGAATGAGCAGTTCTTC.

The sample holds many counts of this clonotype. The rearrangement links TRBV6-2 or TRBV6-3 to TRBJ1-3; D ambiguous. This CDR3 has 15 residues. The germline gives CDR1 MNHEY, CDR2 SVGEGT. Trimming left V 6 bases short and J 4 bases short, with 16 bases between. The CDR3 nucleotides are TGTGCCAGCAGCCCCGGACTGGACGTCGGAAACACCATATATTTT. This codes for CASSPGLDVGNTIYF.

In this sample, this clonotype turned up a few times. The J gene is TRBJ2-5, the V gene TRBV6-1; D not certain. Germline V gene data show CDR1 as MNHNS and CDR2 as SASEGT. CDR3 length: 15 amino acids. V lost 2 bases to trimming and J lost 0 bases, with 10 bases between them. Written as DNA, the CDR3 is TGTGCCAGCAGTGAAATTCGGTCCTACCAAGAGACCCAGTACTTC. Protein product: CASSEIRSYQETQYF.

This chain links TRBV7-9 with TRBJ2-5; TRBD2 matches at 9 bases. Unmatched junction bases numbered 8, after V lost 1 base and J lost 5 bases. There are 16 residues in the CDR3. Looked up from germline, CDR1 is SEHNR and CDR2 is FQNEAQ (reference sequence). CDR3 protein: CASSLDWLAGAETQYF. The CDR3 region has the DNA TGTGCCAGCAGCTTAGATTGGTTAGCGGGAGCTGAGACCCAGTACTTC.

This clonotype was detected only a few times. A single base separates this from a much larger clone, so it may be a read error. The chain is built from TRBV6-5 and TRBJ2-7; TRBD1 matches at 9 bases. Looked up from germline, CDR1 is MNHEY and CDR2 is SVGAGI. This CDR3 is 15 amino acids long. V shed 0 bases and J 6 bases; nucleotides not matched to a gene: 6. CDR3 coding DNA: TGTGCCAGCAGTTACTCCGGGACAGGGTCCGGCGAGCAGTACTTC. This translates into CASSYSGTGSGEQYF.

This clonotype was seen a few times. This chain links TRBV3-1 with TRBJ1-2, with D possibly TRBD1 on 5 matching bases. Germline CDR1 and CDR2: LGHDT and YNNKEL (reference sequence). The CDR3 covers 12 residues. Between the trimmed V and J ends, which lost 3 bases and 14 bases, there was a span of 16 bases. In nucleotides, the CDR3 is TGTGCCAGCAGCCAGGGGCAGGGTCTCTTTACCTTC. It is translated as CASSQGQGLFTF.

The chain links TRBV6-5 to TRBJ1-4, with 10 bases matching TRBD1. V was pared by 3 bases and J by 8 bases, with 21 bases of the junction left unmatched. There are 20 residues in the CDR3. Per the germline V gene, CDR1 is MNHEY and CDR2 is SVGAGI. The CDR3 coding sequence is TGTGCCAGCAGTTATCTCACCTTCCGGGACAGGGGAAATATGATCGAAAAACTGTTTTTT. It is translated as CASSYLTFRDRGNMIEKLFF.

J is TRBJ2-7 and V is TRBV4-3; 7 nucleotides line up with TRBD1. Germline V gives CDR1 LGHNA, CDR2 YSLEER. The CDR3 extends over 17 amino acids. V was pared by 2 bases and J by 2 bases, with 12 bases of the junction left unmatched. The CDR3 DNA reads as TGCGCCAGCAGCCAATCGGCCAAGGGGGCCGACCCCTACGAGCAGTACTTC. This codes for CASSQSAKGADPYEQYF.

The CDR3 bases are TGTGCCAGCAGTGCCGGGACTAGCGGGAGGGCCCTGAATGAGCAGTTCTTC. Its protein is CASSAGTSGRALNEQFF. This chain uses TRBV2 with TRBJ2-1; TRBD2 aligns across 16 bases. CDR3 length: 17 amino acids. The V segment lost 4 bases and the J segment 7 bases; nucleotides outside the gene matches: 7. CDR1 and CDR2 from the germline V gene are SNHLY and FYNNEI.

This clonotype was counted many times. The gene calls are TRBV12-3 or TRBV12-4 and TRBJ2-3; D possibly corresponds to TRBD2 (6 bases). V was cut by 7 bases and J by 4 bases, with 27 bases left in between. This CDR3 has 18 amino acids. CDR3 sequence reads: CASTTFRGTSSGADTQYF. As DNA, the CDR3 is TGTGCCAGCACCACATTTCGGGGGACGTCCTCCGGCGCAGATACGCAGTATTTT.

Turning to this clonotype: A much larger clonotype is one base distant, so this may be a read error. J is TRBJ1-1 and V is TRBV30; D is perhaps TRBD1 (5 bases). This CDR3 has 14 residues. The V gene's germline CDR1 is GTSNPN and CDR2 SVGIG (reference sequence). Trimming pared 3 bases from V and 0 bases from J, leaving 11 bases between. The chain's CDR3 is CAWSPGRLNTEAFF. In DNA form, the CDR3 reads TGTGCCTGGAGCCCGGGACGCTTGAACACTGAAGCTTTCTTT.

About this clonotype: A much larger clone differs by one base, so this may be a read error. J is TRBJ1-1 and V is TRBV4-1; D is unresolved. Germline V CDR1 and CDR2: MGHRA, YSYEKL. This CDR3 has 15 residues. CDR3 amino acids: CASRQEIPAVTEAFF. The CDR3 nucleotides are TGCGCCAGCCGCCAAGAAATCCCCGCCGTGACTGAAGCTTTCTTT.

CDR3 sequence (DNA): TGTGCCAGCAGTTTGAAAGAAAAGGGAGAGACCCAGTACTTC. Encoded protein: CASSLKEKGETQYF. This chain uses TRBV28 with TRBJ2-5; D is unresolved. Trimming shortened V by 3 bases and J by 4 bases, and 12 bases separated the two germline ends. This CDR3 contains 14 residues. The germline CDR1 and CDR2 sequences are MDHEN and SYDVKM.

This clonotype came up a few times. J is TRBJ1-2 and V is TRBV3-1; D might be TRBD1 (5 bases). With 1 base removed from V and 6 bases from J, the gap between germline ends came to 12 bases. The CDR3 spans 14 residues. Germline V gene data show CDR1 as LGHDT and CDR2 as YNNKEL (reference sequence). Here the CDR3 reads CASSQVQGGDGYTF. The CDR3 DNA follows: TGTGCCAGCAGCCAAGTCCAGGGAGGGGATGGCTACACCTTC.

This chain links TRBV12-3 or TRBV12-4 with TRBJ2-7, with no clear D. The V end was cut by 8 bases, the J end by 6 bases, with 14 bases between. The CDR3 is made up of 12 amino acids. CDR3 sequence: CASSKWTSEQYF. In DNA form, the CDR3 reads TGTGCCAGCTCTAAGTGGACGTCCGAGCAGTACTTC.

This clonotype was observed a handful of times. This rearrangement joins TRBV5-1 to TRBJ2-1; the D is unclear. CDR1 and CDR2 from the germline V gene are SGHRS and YFSETQ. CDR3 size: 13 residues. The V and J ends lost 4 bases and 6 bases respectively, with 11 bases between them. The DNA for the CDR3 is TGCGCCAGCAGCCCACTGGTAAGCAATGAGCAGTTCTTC. Amino acids: CASSPLVSNEQFF.

To note about this clonotype: This likely comes from a read error, as the CDR3 has no conserved phenylalanine or tryptophan at its end. The J gene is TRBJ1-6, the V gene TRBV13; D possibly corresponds to TRBD1 (5 bases). Trimming pared 1 base from V and 7 bases from J, leaving 11 bases between. The CDR3 has 15 amino acids. The germline V gene encodes CDR1 PRHDT and CDR2 FYEKMQ (reference sequence). The CDR3 coding sequence is TGTGCCAGCAGCTTAGAAGCAGGGTTGAATTCACCCCTCCACTCT. Its protein is CASSLEAGLNSPLHS.

Remarks on this clonotype: A much larger clone sits a single nucleotide away, making a read error possible. The chain joins TRBV4-1 to TRBJ1-5; possible D gene TRBD1, 5 bases. Germline V gene data show CDR1 as MGHRA and CDR2 as YSYEKL. Trimming removed 1 base from V and 0 bases from J, with 13 bases in between. The length of the CDR3 is 17 residues. This CDR3 is CASSQVQTEDSNQPQHF. CDR3 nucleotide sequence: TGCGCCAGCAGCCAAGTTCAGACAGAGGATAGCAATCAGCCCCAGCATTTT.

The chain employs TRBV2 and TRBJ2-7; D may be TRBD1 (5 bases). This CDR3 comprises 11 residues. Deletions cut 6 bases from V and 3 bases from J, with 6 bases between. Germline CDR1 reads SNHLY; CDR2 reads FYNNEI. The CDR3 reads CASRGHYEQYF. CDR3 DNA: TGTGCCAGCAGGGGGCACTACGAGCAGTACTTC.

This clonotype was counted a single time. A read error may be the cause here, since a much bigger clone is one base away. V usage is TRBV7-9 and J usage is TRBJ1-1; D ambiguous. Germline CDR1 reads SEHNR; CDR2 reads FQNEAQ (reference sequence). The CDR3 has 13 amino acids. The CDR3 region has the DNA TGTGCCGGCAGGATTCCGGGAGCCACTGAAGCTTTCTTT. Translating gives CAGRIPGATEAFF.